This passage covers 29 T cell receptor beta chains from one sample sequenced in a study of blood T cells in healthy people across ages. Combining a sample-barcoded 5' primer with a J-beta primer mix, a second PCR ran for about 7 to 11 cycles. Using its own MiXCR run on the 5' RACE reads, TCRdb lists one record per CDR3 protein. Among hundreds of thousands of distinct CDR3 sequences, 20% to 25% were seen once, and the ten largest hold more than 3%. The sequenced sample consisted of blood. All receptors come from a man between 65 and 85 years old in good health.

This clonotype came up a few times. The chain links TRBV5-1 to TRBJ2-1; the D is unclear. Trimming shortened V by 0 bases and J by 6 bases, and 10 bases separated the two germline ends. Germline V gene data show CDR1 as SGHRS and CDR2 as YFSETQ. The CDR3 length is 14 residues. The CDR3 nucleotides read TGCGCCAGCAGCTTGGGGCAGGAAAGCAATGAGCAGTTCTTC. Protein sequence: CASSLGQESNEQFF.

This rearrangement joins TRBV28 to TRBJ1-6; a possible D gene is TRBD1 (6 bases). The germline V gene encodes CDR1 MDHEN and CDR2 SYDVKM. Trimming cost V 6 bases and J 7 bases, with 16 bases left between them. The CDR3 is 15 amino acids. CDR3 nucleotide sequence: TGTGCCAGCAGCCTCTCGACAGGATTGAATTCACCCCTCCACTTT. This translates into CASSLSTGLNSPLHF. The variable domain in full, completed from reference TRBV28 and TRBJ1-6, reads DVKVTQSSRYLVKRTGEKVFLECVQDMDHENMFWYRQDPGLGLRLIYFSYDVKMKEKGDIPEGYSVSREKKERFSLILESASTNQTSMYLCASSLSTGLNSPLHFGNGTRLTVT.

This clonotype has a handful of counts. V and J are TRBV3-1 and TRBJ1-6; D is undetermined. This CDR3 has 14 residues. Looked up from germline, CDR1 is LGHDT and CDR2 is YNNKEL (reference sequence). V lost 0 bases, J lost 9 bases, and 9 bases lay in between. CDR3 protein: CASSQDSESSPLHF. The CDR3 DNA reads TGTGCCAGCAGCCAAGATAGCGAGAGTTCACCCCTCCACTTT.

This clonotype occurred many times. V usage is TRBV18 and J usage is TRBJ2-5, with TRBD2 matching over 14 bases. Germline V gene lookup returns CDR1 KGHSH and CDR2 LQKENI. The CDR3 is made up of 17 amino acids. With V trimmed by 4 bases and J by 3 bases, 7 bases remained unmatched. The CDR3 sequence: CASSLTPGLAGEETQYF. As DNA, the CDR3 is TGTGCCAGCTCACTAACTCCGGGACTAGCGGGAGAAGAGACCCAGTACTTC.

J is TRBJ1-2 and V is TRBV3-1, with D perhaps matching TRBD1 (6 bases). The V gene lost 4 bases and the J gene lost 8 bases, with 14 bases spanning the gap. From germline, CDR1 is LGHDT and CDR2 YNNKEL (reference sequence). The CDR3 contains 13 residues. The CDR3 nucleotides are TGTGCCAGCAGCCCCCAACAGGGAGGAGGCTACACCTTC. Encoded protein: CASSPQQGGGYTF.

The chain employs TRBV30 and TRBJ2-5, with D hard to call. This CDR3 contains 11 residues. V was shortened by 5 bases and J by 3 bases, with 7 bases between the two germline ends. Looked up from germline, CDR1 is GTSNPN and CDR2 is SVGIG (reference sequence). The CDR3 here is CAWGIEETQYF. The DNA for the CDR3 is TGTGCCTGGGGGATAGAAGAGACCCAGTACTTC.

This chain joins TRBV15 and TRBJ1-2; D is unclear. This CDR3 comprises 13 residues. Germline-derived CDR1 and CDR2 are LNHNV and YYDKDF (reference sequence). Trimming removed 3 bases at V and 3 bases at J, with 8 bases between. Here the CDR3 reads CATSREGYYGYTF. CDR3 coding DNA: TGTGCCACCAGCAGGGAAGGCTACTATGGCTACACCTTC.

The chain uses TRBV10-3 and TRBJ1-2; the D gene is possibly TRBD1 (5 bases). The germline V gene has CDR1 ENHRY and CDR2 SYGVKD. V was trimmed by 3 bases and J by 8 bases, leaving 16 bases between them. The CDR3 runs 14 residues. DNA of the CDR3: TGTGCCATCAGTGAACAGGCTGGAGGAGAAGGCTACACCTTC. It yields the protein CAISEQAGGEGYTF.

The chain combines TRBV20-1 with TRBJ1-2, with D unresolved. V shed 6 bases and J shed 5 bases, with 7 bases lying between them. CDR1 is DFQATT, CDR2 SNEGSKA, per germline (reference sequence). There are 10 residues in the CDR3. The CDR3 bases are TGCAGTGCCGACCCTTATGGCTACACCTTC. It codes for CSADPYGYTF.

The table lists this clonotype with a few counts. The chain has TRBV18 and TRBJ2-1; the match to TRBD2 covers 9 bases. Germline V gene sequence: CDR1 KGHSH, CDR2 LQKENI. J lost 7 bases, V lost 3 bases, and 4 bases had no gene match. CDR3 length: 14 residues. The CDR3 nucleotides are TGTGCCAGCTCACCGCCGGGACTAGCAAATGAGCAGTTCTTC. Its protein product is CASSPPGLANEQFF.

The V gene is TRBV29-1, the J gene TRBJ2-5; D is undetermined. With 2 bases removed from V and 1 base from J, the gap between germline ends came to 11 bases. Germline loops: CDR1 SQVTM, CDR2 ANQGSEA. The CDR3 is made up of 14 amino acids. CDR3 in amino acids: CSVELGRVQETQYF. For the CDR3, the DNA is TGCAGCGTTGAATTAGGAAGGGTCCAAGAGACCCAGTACTTC.

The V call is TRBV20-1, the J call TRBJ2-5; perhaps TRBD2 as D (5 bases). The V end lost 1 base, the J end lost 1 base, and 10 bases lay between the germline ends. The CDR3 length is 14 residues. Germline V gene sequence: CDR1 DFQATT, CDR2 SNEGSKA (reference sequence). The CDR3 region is CSARGRSTQETQYF. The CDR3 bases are TGCAGTGCTAGAGGGAGGTCTACCCAAGAGACCCAGTACTTC.

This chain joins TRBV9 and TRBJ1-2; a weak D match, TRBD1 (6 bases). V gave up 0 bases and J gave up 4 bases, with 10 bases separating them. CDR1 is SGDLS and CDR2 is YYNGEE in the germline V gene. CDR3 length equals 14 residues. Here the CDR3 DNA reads TGTGCCAGCAGCGTAGGTACAGGGTCCTATGGCTACACCTTC. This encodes CASSVGTGSYGYTF.

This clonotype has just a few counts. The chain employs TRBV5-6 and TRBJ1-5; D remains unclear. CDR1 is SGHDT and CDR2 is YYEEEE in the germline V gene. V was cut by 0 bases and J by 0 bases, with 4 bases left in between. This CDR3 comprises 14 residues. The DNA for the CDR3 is TGTGCCAGCAGCTTGGATCCTAGCAATCAGCCCCAGCATTTT. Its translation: CASSLDPSNQPQHF.

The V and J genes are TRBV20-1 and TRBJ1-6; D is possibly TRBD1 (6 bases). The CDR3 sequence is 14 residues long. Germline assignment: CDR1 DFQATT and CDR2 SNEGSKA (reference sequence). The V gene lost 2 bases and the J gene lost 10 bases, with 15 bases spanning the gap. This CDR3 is CSARTRTAHSPLHF. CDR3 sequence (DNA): TGCAGTGCTAGAACGAGGACAGCTCACTCACCCCTCCACTTT.

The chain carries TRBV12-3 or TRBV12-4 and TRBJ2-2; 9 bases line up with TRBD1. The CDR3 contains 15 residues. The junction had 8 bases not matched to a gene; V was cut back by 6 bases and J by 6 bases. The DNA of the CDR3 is TGTGCCAGCAGCCGAGGGGACAGGGAGGCCGGGGAGCTGTTTTTT. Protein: CASSRGDREAGELFF.

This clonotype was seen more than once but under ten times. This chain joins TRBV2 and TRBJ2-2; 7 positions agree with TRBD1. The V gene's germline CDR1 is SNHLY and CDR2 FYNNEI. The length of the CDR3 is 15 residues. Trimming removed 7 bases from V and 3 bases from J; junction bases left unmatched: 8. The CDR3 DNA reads TGTGCCAGCAAAGGACAGGCAGGGTACACCGGGGAGCTGTTTTTT. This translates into CASKGQAGYTGELFF. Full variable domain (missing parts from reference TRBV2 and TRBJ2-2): EPEVTQTPSHQVTQMGQEVILRCVPISNHLYFYWYRQILGQKVEFLVSFYNNEISEKSEIFDDQFSVERPDGSNFTLKIRSTKLEDSAMYFCASKGQAGYTGELFFGEGSRLTVL.

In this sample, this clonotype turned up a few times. Here the CDR3 reads CASSSETSSYEQYF. CDR3 bases: TGCGCCAGCAGTTCTGAGACTAGCTCCTACGAGCAGTACTTC. The V gene is TRBV5-1, the J gene TRBJ2-7, with D perhaps matching TRBD2 (6 bases). Germline V lookup: CDR1 SGHRS, CDR2 YFSETQ. This CDR3 contains 14 residues. V shed 5 bases and J shed 0 bases, with 12 bases lying between them.

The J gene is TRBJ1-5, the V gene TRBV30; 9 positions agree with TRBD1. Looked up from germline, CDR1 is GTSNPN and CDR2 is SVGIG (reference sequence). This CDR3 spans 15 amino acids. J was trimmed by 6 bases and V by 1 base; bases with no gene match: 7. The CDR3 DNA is TGTGCCTGGAGTGGGACAGGGGCCGGGGTTCAGCCCCAGCATTTT. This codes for CAWSGTGAGVQPQHF.

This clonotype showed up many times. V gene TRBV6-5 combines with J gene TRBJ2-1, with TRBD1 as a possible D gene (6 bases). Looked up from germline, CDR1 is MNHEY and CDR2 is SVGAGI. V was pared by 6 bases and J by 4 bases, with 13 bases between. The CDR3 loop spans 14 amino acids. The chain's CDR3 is CASRPGQPYNEQFF. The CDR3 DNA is TGTGCCAGCAGGCCGGGACAACCTTACAATGAGCAGTTCTTC.

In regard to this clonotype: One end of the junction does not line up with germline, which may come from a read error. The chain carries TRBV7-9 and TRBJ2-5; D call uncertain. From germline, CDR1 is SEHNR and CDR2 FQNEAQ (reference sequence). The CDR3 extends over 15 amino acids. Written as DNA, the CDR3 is TGTGCCGGCAGCTTCGGTACACCCTTCCAAGAGACCCAGTACTTC. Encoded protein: CAGSFGTPFQETQYF.

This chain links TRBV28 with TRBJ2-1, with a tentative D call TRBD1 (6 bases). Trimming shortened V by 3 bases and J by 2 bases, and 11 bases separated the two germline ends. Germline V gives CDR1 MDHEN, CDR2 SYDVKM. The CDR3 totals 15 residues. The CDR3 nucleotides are TGTGCCAGCAGTTTCAGGGGATCACCCTACAATGAGCAGTTCTTC. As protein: CASSFRGSPYNEQFF.

This CDR3 is CASSYPAGTDTQYF. CDR3 sequence (DNA): TGTGCCAGCAGTTACCCGGCGGGCACAGATACGCAGTATTTT. The chain is built from TRBV6-5 and TRBJ2-3; D gene ambiguous. V lost 2 bases and J 1 base, leaving 7 bases between the germline ends. The CDR3 loop spans 14 amino acids. In germline, CDR1 is MNHEY, CDR2 SVGAGI.

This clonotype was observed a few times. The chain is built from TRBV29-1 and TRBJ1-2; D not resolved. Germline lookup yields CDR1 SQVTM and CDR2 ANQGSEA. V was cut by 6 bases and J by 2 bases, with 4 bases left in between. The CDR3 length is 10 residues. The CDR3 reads CSVYNYGYTF. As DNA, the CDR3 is TGCAGCGTATACAACTATGGCTACACCTTC.

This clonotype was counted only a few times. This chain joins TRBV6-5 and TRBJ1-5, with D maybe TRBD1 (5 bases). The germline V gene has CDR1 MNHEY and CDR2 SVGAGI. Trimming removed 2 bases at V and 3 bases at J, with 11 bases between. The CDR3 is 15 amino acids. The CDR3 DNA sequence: TGTGCCAGCAGTTACCGAGGGGATCTCAATCAGCCCCAGCATTTT. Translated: CASSYRGDLNQPQHF.

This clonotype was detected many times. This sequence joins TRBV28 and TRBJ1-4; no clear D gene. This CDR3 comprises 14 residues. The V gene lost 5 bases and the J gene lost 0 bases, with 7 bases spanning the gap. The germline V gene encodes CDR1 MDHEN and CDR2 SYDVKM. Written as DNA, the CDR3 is TGTGCCAGCAGTGGGGTGGCAACTAATGAAAAACTGTTTTTT. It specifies CASSGVATNEKLFF.

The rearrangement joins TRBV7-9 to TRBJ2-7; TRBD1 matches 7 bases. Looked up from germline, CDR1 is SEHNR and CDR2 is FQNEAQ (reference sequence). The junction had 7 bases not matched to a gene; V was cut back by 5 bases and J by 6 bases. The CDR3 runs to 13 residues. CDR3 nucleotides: TGTGCCAGCAGCGTGACAGGGTTCCCCGAGCAGTACTTC. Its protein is CASSVTGFPEQYF. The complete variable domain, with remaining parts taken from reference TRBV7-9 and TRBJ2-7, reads DTGVSQNPRHKITKRGQNVTFRCDPISEHNRLYWYRQTLGQGPEFLTYFQNEAQLEKSRLLSDRFSAERPKGSFSTLEIQRTEQGDSAMYLCASSVTGFPEQYFGPGTRLTVT.

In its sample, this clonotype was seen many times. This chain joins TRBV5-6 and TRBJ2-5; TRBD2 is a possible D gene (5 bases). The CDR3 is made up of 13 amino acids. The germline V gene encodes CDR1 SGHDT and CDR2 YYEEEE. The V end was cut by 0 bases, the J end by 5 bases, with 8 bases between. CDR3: CASSLARGETQYF. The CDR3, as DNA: TGTGCCAGCAGCTTGGCCCGCGGGGAGACCCAGTACTTC.

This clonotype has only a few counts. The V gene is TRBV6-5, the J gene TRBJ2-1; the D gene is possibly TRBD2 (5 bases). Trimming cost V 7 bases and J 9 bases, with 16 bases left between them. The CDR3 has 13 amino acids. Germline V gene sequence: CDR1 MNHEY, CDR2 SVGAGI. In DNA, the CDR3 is TGTGCCAGCAATAAAAGACGGGGAAGTGAGCAGTTCTTC. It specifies CASNKRRGSEQFF.